Listed here is a single T cell receptor beta chain. Its antigen is undetermined. The sample belongs to a study of T cell responses to AZD1222 COVID-19 vaccine. Study results and limitations: Donors, mostly white British, included more females; clonal diversity was possibly underestimated.

Using immunoSEQ multiplex PCR, the repertoire was profiled, and TCRdb retains in-frame clones only, with some absent. The sample carries approximately 60,000 clones, about 70% recorded once. In germline, CDR1 is MNHEY, CDR2 SMNVEV (reference sequence). The V gene end was trimmed by 6 bases and the J gene end by 5 bases; junction bases not matched to a gene: 8. The CDR3 loop spans 16 amino acids. This TCR was sampled from an adult in good health. The sequenced sample was peripheral blood, obtained on day 0 of AZD1222 vaccination. This rearrangement joins TRBV27 to TRBJ2-3, with 13 positions matching TRBD2. This chain's CDR3 is CASRQLAGGPLDTQYF. The CDR3 DNA is TGTGCCAGCAGACAACTAGCGGGGGGGCCGTTAGATACGCAGTATTTT.